This T cell receptor beta chain was captured in a study of T cells in Graves' hyperthyroidism and ophthalmopathy. Study-wide background: Peripheral blood was secured at the point of initial diagnosis, before any treatment. General observations from the study: Ophthalmopathy stood apart from stable hyperthyroidism in a 13 V-J model.

Each diagnosis was grounded in clinical symptoms, serum thyroxine and TRAb, thyroid ultrasound, and orbital computed tomography. Researchers amplified the TCR beta CDR3 regions from RNA transcripts. First-round RT-PCR with HTBI primers amplified the TCR CDR3 region. Via MiXCR, TCRdb re-called the multiplex PCR reads, giving one row per CDR3 protein. The sample records about 720,000 distinct CDR3 sequences, roughly a sixth being singletons. This clonotype has at least ten counts. Antigen: not known. Germline trimming cut 2 bases from V and 4 bases from J; bases unmatched to any gene: 3. Germline-derived CDR1 and CDR2 are GTSNPN and SVGIG (reference sequence). CDR3 length equals 13 residues.

The rearrangement joins TRBV30 to TRBJ2-7, with 9 positions matching TRBD1. The sequence was obtained from a woman aged 45 to 65 with Graves' hyperthyroidism that later progressed to Graves' ophthalmopathy. Sequencing was carried out using blood. The DNA of the CDR3 is TGTGCCTGGAGTTCCGGGACAGGGTACGAGCAGTACTTC. It is translated as CAWSSGTGYEQYF.